This T cell receptor beta chain was found in a study of T cell responses to AZD1222 COVID-19 vaccine (dated by TCRdb to the early 2020s). Notes on the research overall: AZD1222 recipients given second doses at about 4 weeks or at about 12 weeks were pooled, since spike-specific TCR depth and breadth were not found to differ between the two schedules. Trial participants were enrolled by age into 18-55, 56-69 and 70-plus year subgroups, with 148, 28 and 57 TCR-sequenced participants respectively. A total of approximately 240 trial participants underwent TCR sequencing, of whom more than 200 had received two doses of AZD1222 and around 26 had received two doses of the MenACWY control vaccine. General findings and caveats noted by the study authors: Nearly half of unique spike-specific TCRs reportedly recognized epitopes outside regions mutated in the B.1.351 and B.1.1.7 variants. Conclusions about previously exposed vaccinees are limited, since just a handful of AZD1222 recipients were seropositive for SARS-CoV-2 at baseline. In the small 56-69-year group, the increase in depth fell short of significance, most likely because of low power. Participants were mostly white British and included more females than males, and it was suggested by the authors that clonal diversity may have been underestimated. Because no day 14 peak-response samples were available, the repertoires could be characterized only after the peak T cell response. Vaccine-associated CD4 TCRs spanned the whole spike protein, with dominant responses in regions 160-218 and 743-854. A significant rise in spike-specific TCR breadth and depth was observed after two AZD1222 doses relative to day 0 and relative to MenACWY recipients.

Regarding this clone: The antigen this receptor binds is unknown. No much larger clonotype is one base removed from it; base qualities were not supplied.

CDR1 SGDLS and CDR2 YYNGEE were looked up in the germline V gene. The CDR3 runs 14 amino acids, cysteine and phenylalanine included. Here the CDR3 DNA is all that survives: 42 bases in frame from base 1. The trim is 5 bases for V and 3 bases for J, with a gap of 15 bases between the germline ends. This specimen's time point label, per the study, means: baseline before first vaccination. Vaccinee samples were obtained from the UK trials COV001 and COV002, which included a single-blind randomized controlled phase 2/3 trial of AZD1222 (ChAdOx1 nCoV-19) in healthy adults. Trial participant PBMC samples were collected at day 0 and day 28 after the second dose for TCRbeta chain sequencing. The CDR3 regions of human TCRbeta chains were analyzed by immunosequencing. Processing in the source paper ran as follows. TCRs in the repertoires were matched against a reference library of SARS-CoV-2-specific TCRs that had been generated with the MIRA antigen-specificity platform. Breadth was defined as the fraction of unique TCRs that were SARS-CoV-2-associated. Depth was defined as the fraction of total T cells that were SARS-CoV-2-associated. Each spike-specific TCR was assigned to its reactive spike region and to a CD4 or CD8 class using the MIRA data. Log10-transformed breadth and depth values were compared by one-way ANOVA with Sidak's multiple comparisons tests. TCRdb stores this immuneACCESS table with in-frame sequences only. Part of the clones is absent; in the studies checked, under half of the shortfall reflects unresolved V genes, and no reason is known for the rest. The V and J calls and clone size were taken over from that table, and D and trimming were inferred from the DNA. The sample profile shows about 120,000 clones; roughly 87% of them were found once. Around 1.2% of the sample comes from the top ten.

The input for sequencing was peripheral blood, taken on day 0 of AZD1222 vaccination. This TCR came from an adult in good health. The chain uses TRBV9 and TRBJ2-7, with a tentative D gene TRBD2 over 6 matching bases. The sequence in DNA is TGTGCCAGCAGTGACCAAATCGGGGGCTACGAGCAGTACTTC. This gives the protein CASSDQIGGYEQYF. The CDR3 plus the reference TRBV9 and TRBJ2-7 genes for the other parts give the full variable domain: DSGVTQTPKHLITATGQRVTLRCSPRSGDLSVYWYQQSLDQGLQFLIQYYNGEERAKGNILERFSAQQFPDLHSELNLSSLELGDSALYFCASSDQIGGYEQYFGPGTRLTVT.